This T cell receptor (beta chain) was retrieved from a study of blood T cell repertoires in COVID-19. Study processing details: Estimation of nucleated cell counts was performed using reference gene primer amplification. Sequenced by immunoSEQ multiplex PCR; TCRdb stores in-frame clones only, minus some. D and trimming were read from the DNA, whereas the V and J calls and clone size are those reported in that table. The repertoire holds around 86,000 clones, with around 90% as singletons. Germline loops: CDR1 LGHDT, CDR2 YNNKEL (reference sequence). V shed 4 bases, J shed 4 bases, and the junction held 5 bases outside the gene matches. The CDR3 has 14 residues.

This rearrangement joins TRBV3-1 (or the pseudogene TRBV3-2) to TRBJ2-5; 8 bases fit TRBD1. Sequences were obtained from peripheral blood. This clonotype was sampled from a woman of 80 years or more with acute or convalescent COVID-19. The CDR3 coding sequence is TGTGCCAGCAGCCGACAGGGGCGAGGAGAGACCCAGTACTTC. Protein sequence: CASSRQGRGETQYF.